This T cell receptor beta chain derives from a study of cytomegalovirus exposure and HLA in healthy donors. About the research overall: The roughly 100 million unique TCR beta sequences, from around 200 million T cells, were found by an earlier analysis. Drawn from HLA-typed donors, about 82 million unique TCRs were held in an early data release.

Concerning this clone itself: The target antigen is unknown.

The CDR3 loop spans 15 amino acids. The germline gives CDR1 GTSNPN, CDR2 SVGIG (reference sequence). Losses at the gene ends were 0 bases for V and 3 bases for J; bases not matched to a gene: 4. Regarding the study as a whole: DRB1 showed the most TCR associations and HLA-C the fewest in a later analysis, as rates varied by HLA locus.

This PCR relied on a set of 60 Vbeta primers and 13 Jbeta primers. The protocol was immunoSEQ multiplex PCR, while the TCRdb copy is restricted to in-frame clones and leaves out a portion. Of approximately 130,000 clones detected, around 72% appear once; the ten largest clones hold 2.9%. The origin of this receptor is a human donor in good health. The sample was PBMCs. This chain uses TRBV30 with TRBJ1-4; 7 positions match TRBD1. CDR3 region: CAWSVLGQSNEKLFF. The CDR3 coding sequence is TGTGCCTGGAGTGTACTGGGACAGTCTAATGAAAAACTGTTTTTT.